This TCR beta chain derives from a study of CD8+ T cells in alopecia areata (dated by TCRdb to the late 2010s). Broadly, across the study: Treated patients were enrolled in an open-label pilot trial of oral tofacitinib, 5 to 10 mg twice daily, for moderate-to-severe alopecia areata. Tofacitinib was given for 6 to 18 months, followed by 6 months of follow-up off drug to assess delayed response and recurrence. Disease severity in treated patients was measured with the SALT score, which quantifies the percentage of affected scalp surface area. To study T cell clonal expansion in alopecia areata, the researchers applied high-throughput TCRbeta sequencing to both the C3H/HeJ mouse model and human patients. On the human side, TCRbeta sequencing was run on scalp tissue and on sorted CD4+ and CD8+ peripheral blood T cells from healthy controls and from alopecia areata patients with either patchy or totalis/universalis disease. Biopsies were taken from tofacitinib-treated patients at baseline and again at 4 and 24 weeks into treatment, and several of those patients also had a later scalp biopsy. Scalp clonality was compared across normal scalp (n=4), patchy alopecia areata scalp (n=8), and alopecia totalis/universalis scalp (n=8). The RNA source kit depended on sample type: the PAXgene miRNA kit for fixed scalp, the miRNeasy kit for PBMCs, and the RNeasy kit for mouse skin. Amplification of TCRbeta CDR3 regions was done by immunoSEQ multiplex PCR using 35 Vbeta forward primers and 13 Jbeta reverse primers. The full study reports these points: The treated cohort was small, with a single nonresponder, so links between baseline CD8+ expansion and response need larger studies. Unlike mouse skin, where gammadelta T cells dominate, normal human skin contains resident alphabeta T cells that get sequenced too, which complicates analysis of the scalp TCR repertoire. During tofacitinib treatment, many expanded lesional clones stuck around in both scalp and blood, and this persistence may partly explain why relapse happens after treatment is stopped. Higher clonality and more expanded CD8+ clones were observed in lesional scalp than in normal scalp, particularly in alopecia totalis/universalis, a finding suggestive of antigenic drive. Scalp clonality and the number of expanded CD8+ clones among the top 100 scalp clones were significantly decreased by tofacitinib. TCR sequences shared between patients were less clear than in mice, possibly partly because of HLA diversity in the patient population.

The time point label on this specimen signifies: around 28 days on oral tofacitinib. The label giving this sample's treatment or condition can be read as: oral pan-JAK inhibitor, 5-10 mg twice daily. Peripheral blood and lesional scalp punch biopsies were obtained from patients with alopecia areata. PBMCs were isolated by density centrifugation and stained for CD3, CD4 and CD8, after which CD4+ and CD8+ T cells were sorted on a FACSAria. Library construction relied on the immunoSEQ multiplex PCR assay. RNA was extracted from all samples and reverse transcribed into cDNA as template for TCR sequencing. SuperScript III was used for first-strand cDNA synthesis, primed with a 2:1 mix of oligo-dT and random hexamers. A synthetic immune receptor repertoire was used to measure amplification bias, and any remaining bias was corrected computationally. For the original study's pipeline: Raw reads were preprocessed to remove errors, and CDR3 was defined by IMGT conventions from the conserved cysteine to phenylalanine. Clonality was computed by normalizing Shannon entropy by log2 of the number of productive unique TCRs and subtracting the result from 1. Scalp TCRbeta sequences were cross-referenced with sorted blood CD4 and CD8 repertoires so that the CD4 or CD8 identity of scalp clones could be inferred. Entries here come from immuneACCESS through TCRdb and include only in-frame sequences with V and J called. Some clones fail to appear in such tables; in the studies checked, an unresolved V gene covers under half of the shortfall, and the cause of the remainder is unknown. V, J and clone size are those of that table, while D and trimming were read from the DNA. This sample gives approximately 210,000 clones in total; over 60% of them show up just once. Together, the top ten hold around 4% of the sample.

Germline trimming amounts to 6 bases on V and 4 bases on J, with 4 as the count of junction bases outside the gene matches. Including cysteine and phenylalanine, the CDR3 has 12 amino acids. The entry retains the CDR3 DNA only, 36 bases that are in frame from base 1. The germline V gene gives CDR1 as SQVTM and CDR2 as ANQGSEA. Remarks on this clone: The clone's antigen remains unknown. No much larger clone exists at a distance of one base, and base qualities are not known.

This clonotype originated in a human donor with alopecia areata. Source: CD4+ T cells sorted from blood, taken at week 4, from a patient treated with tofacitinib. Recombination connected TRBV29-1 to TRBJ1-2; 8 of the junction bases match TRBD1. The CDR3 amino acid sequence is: CSVTGALYGYTF. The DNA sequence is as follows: TGCAGCGTGACAGGGGCCCTCTATGGCTACACCTTC.